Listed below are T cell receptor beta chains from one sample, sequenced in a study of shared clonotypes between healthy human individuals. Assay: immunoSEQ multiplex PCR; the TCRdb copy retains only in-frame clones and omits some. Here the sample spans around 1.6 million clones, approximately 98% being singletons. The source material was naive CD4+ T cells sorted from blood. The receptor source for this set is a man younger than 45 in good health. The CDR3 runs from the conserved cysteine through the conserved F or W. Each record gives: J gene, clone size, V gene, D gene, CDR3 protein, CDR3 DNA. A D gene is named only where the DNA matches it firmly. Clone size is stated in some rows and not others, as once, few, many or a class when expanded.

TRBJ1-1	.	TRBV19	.	CASSVWKGTEAFF	TGTGCCAGTAGTGTCTGGAAGGGGACTGAAGCTTTCTTT
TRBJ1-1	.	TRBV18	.	CASSPGPKNTEAFF	TGTGCCAGCTCCCCCGGGCCCAAAAACACTGAAGCTTTCTTT
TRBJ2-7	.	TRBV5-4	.	CASSLVRQGVIYEQYF	TGTGCCAGCAGCTTAGTCCGGCAGGGTGTAATCTACGAGCAGTACTTC
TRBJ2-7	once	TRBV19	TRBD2	CASSPRGLANYEQYF	TGTGCCAGTAGTCCGAGGGGACTAGCGAACTACGAGCAGTACTTC
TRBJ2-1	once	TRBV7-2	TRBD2	CASSLPGLALDEQFF	TGTGCCAGCAGTTTACCGGGACTAGCCCTCGATGAGCAGTTCTTC
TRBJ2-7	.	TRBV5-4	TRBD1	CASSQGQVGNSYEQYF	TGTGCCAGCAGCCAGGGACAGGTCGGGAATTCCTACGAGCAGTACTTC
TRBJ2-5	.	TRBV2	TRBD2	CASSGPGLGRETQYF	TGTGCCAGCAGTGGACCAGGACTAGGGCGGGAGACCCAGTACTTC
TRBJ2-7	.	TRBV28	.	CASSFSYYEQYF	TGTGCCAGCAGTTTTTCATACTACGAGCAGTACTTC
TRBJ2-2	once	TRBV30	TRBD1	CAWSVLGQGRLFF	TGTGCCTGGAGTGTACTCGGACAGGGAAGGCTGTTTTTT
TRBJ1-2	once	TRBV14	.	CASSQDSVAYGYTF	TGTGCCAGCAGCCAAGATTCGGTAGCCTATGGCTACACCTTC
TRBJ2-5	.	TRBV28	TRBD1	CASSPLWDRGQETQYF	TGTGCCAGCAGCCCCCTCTGGGACAGGGGCCAAGAGACCCAGTACTTC
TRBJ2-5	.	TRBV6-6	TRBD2	CASGTSGTQETQYF	TGTGCCAGCGGAACTAGCGGGACCCAAGAGACCCAGTACTTC
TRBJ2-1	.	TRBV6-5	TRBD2	CASSYRTSGARWFF	TGTGCCAGCAGTTACAGGACTAGCGGGGCTCGGTGGTTCTTC